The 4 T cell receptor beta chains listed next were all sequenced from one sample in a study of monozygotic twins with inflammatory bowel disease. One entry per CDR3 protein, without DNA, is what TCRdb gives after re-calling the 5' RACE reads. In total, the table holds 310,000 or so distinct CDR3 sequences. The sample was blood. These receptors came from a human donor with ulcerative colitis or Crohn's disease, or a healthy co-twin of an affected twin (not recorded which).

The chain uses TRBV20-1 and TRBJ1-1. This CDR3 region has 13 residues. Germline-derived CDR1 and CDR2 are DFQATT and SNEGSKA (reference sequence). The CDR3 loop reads CSAGSLLNTEAFF.

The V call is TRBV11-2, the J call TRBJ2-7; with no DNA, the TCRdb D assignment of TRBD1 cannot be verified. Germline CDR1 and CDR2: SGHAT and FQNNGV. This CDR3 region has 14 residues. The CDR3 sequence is CASSWGRMSYEQYF.

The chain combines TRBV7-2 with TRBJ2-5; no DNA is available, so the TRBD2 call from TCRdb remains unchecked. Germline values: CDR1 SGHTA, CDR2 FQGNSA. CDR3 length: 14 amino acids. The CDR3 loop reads CASSFSGGVKTQYF.

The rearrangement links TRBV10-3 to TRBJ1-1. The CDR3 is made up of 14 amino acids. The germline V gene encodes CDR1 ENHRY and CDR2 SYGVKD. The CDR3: CAISEKGSNTEAFF.